What follows describes a single TCR beta chain. Its target is not known. Both 60 Vbeta primers and 13 Jbeta primers went into the PCR. Sequencing was performed with immunoSEQ multiplex PCR; in TCRdb, only in-frame clones are kept and a portion is missing. This table holds more than 100,000 clones, about 73% found once. This entry belongs to a study of cytomegalovirus exposure and HLA in healthy donors. This CDR3 spans 14 amino acids. The germline V gene encodes CDR1 MDHEN and CDR2 SYDVKM. Study observations and caveats: Later on, an analysis showed TCR association rates differing by HLA locus, with DRB1 the most and HLA-C the fewest. In vitro testing confirmed a few CMV-associated chains as specific for CMV antigens.

The TCR originated in a woman aged 40 to 50 in good health and CMV-seronegative. This chain uses TRBV28 with TRBJ2-5; 9 nucleotides agree with TRBD1. With the DNA end fitting TRBJ2-7 better, the J assignment may be wrong. The sample taken for sequencing was PBMCs. CDR3 residues: CASSLGTGSYEQYF. CDR3 DNA sequence: TGTGCCAGCAGTCTTGGGACAGGGTCCTACGAGCAGTACTTC.